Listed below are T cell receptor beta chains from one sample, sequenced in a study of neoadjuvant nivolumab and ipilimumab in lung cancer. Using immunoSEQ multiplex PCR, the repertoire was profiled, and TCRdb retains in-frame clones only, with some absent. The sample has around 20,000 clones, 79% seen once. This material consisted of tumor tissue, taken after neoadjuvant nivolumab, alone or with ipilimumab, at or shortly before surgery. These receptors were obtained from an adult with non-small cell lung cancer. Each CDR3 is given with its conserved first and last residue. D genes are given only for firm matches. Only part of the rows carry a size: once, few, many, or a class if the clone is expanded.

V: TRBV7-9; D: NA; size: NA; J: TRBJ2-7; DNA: TGTGCCAGCAGCTTTAGAGACGGCAACAAGAGCTTC; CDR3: CASSFRDGNKSF
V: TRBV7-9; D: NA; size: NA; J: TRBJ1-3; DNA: TGTGCCAGCAGCAACGACAGGACCATCTCTGGAAACACCATATATTTT; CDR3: CASSNDRTISGNTIYF
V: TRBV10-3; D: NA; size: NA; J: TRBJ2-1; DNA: TGTGCCATCAAGGTGGATGGATACAATGAGCAGTTCTTC; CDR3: CAIKVDGYNEQFF
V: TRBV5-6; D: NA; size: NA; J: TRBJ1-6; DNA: TGTGCCAGCAGCTTGGTGGCAAGGCCTTCACCCCTCCACTTT; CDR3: CASSLVARPSPLHF
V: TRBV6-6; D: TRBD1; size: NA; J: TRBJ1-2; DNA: TGTGCCAGCAGTTTAACCGGGACAGGGTCCGGCTACACCTTC; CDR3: CASSLTGTGSGYTF
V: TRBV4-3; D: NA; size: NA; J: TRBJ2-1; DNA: TGCGCCAGCAGCCTAAGCCAGGGGCGGGGATACAATGAGCAGTTCTTC; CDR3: CASSLSQGRGYNEQFF
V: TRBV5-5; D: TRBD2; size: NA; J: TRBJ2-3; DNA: TGTGCCGGGGCAAGCGGTCATTTGCGGGGGGCCGTAGATACGCAGTATTTT; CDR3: CAGASGHLRGAVDTQYF
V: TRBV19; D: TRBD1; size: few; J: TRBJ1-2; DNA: TGTGCGACCGACGGCCAGGGGGCTTCCTATGGCTACACCTTC; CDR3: CATDGQGASYGYTF
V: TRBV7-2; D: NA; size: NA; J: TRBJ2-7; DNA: TGTGCCAGCAGCTTAGTTGAGGGGAAGCTATACGAGCAGTACTTC; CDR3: CASSLVEGKLYEQYF
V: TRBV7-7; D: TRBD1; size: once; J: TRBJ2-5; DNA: TGTGCTAGCAGCAAGGACAGGGAAGAGACCCAGTACTTC; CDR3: CASSKDREETQYF
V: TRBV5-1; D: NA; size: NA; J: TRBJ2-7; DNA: TGCGCCAGCAGCTTTTACATGACTAGTTCCCGCTACGAGCAGTACTTC; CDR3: CASSFYMTSSRYEQYF
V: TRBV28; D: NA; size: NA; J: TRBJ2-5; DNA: TGTGCCAGCAGCACAACAGGGTTTGGGCAAGAGACCCAGTACTTC; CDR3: CASSTTGFGQETQYF
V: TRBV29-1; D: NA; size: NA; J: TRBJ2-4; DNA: TGCAGCGTCGCGACGGGGGACAGCAAAAACATTCAGTACTTC; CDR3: CSVATGDSKNIQYF
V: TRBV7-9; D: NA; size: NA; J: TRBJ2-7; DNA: TGTGCCAGCAGCTTAGCCCGGGGAGGGGGGCAGTACTTC; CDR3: CASSLARGGGQYF
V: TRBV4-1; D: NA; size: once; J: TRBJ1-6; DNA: TGCGCCAGCAGCCCCCGAGGCAGTCCTTCTTCTAATTCACCCCTCCACTTT; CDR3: CASSPRGSPSSNSPLHF
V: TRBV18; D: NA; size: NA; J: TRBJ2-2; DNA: TGTGCCAGCTCACCACCGTCTTCCAGGCTCGCCCTCACCGGGGAGCTGTTTTTT; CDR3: CASSPPSSRLALTGELFF
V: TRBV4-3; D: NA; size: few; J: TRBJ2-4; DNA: TGCGCCAGCAGCCAAGAGGTGATAGCCAAAAACATTCAGTACTTC; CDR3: CASSQEVIAKNIQYF
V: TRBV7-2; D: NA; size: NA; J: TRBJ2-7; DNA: TGTGCCAGCAGCTTAGCCCACGAGCAGTACTTC; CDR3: CASSLAHEQYF
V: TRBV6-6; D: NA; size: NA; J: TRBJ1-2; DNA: TGTGCCAGCAGCATACGAGGAGAATCGGGCGGCTACACCTTC; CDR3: CASSIRGESGGYTF
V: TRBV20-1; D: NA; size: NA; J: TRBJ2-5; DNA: TGCAGTGCGAGACAGTTAGAGACCCAGTACTTC; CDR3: CSARQLETQYF
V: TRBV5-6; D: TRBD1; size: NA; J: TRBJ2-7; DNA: TGTGCCAGCAGCTCTGGGACAGGGCGCTACGAGCAGTACTTC; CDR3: CASSSGTGRYEQYF
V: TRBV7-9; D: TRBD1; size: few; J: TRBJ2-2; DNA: TGTGCCAGCAGCACCAACAGGGGTGGGGACACCGGGGAGCTGTTTTTT; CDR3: CASSTNRGGDTGELFF
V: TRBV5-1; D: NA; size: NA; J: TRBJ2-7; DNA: TGCGCCAGCAGCCTAAGGATCGGTCCCGGTGGGGACGAGCAGTACTTC; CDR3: CASSLRIGPGGDEQYF
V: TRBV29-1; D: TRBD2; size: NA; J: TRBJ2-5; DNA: TGCATCTGTACTGCGGGAGGGGAGACCCAGTACTTC; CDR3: CICTAGGETQYF
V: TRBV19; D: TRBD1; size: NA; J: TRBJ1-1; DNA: TGTGCCACCGGAAGGGACAGGGCGGGCGAAGCTTTCTTT; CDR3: CATGRDRAGEAFF
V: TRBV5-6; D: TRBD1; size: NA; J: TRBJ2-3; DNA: TGTGCCAGCAGCCAGGGACAGGTGTTCACAGATACGCAGTATTTT; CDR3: CASSQGQVFTDTQYF
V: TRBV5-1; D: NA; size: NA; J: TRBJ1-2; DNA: TGCGCCAGCAGCCCGGGGACTGTCCTCTATGGCTACACCTTC; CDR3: CASSPGTVLYGYTF
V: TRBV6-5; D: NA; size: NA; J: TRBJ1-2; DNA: TGTGCCAGCAGCGCCATCTCTAGCAGTGGCTACACCTTC; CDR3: CASSAISSSGYTF
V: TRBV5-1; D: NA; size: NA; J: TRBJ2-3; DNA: TGCGCCAGCTCGGGGGCCGGGACACTAAGCACAGATACGCAGTATTTT; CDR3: CASSGAGTLSTDTQYF
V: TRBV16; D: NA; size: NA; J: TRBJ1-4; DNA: TGTGCCAGCAGCCAATCGTCGGCAGGGCCAGGGGAACTGTTTTTT; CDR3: CASSQSSAGPGELFF
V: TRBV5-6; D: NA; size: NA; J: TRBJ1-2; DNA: TGTGCCAGCAGCTTGGGGGCCCTTCTCGGGCGCGGCTACACCTTC; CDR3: CASSLGALLGRGYTF
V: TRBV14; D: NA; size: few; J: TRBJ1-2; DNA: TGTGCCAGCAGCCGGAGTCGGGGCGGCTATGGCTACACCTTC; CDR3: CASSRSRGGYGYTF
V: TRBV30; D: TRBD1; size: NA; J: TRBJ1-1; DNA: TGTGCCTGGAGTGCCCGAGGGACAGGGATGACTGAAGCTTTCTTT; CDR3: CAWSARGTGMTEAFF
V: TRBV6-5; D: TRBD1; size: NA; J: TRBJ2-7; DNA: TGTGCCAGCAGTTACGGCAGGGGGTCCTACGAGCAGTACTTC; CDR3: CASSYGRGSYEQYF
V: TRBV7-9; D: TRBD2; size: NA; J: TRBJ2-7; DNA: TGTGCCAGCAGCTTGGGACTAGCTCGGGACGAGCAGTACTTC; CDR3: CASSLGLARDEQYF
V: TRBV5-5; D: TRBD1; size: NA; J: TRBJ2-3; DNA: TGTGCCAGCAGCCCGGACAGGGAAGACACAGATACGCAGTATTTT; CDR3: CASSPDREDTDTQYF
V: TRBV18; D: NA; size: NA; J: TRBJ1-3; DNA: TGTGCCAGCTCACCACCGGTCATCCTAATGCGAAACACCATATATTTT; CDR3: CASSPPVILMRNTIYF
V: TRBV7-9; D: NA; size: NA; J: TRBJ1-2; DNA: TGTGCCAGCAGCTTAGAAGGGCCACATGGCTACACCTTC; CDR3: CASSLEGPHGYTF
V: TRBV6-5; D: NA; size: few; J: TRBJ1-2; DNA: TGTGCCAGCCGACCCCATACAGGGTCCGGGTATGGCTACACCTTC; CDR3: CASRPHTGSGYGYTF
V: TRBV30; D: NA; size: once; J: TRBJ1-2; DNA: TGTGCCTGGACCCCTGGGTACAGGAGCGGCTACACCTTC; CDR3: CAWTPGYRSGYTF
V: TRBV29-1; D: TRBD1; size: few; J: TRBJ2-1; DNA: TGCAGCGTTGAAGATCCCACAGGGGCCACCTACAATGAGCAGTTCTTC; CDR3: CSVEDPTGATYNEQFF
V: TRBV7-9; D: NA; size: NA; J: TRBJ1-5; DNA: TGTGCCAGCAGCTTAGCGGACGGAAAATTGCAGCCCCAGCATTTT; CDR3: CASSLADGKLQPQHF
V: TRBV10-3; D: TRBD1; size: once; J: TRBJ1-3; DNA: TGTGCCATCAGTGCCCCGGGACAGAATCTGGAGAACACCATATATTTT; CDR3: CAISAPGQNLENTIYF
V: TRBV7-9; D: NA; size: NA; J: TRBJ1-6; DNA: TGTGCCAGCAGCTTACCCAGCCCGTCGTCACCCCTCCACTTT; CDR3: CASSLPSPSSPLHF
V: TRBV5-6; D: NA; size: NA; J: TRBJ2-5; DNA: TGTGCCAGCAGCTTAGGGGGGATGGAGACCCAGTACTTC; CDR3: CASSLGGMETQYF
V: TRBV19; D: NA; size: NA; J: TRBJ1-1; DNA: TGTGCCAGTAGTATAAGTAGGGATACTGAAGCTTTCTTT; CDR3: CASSISRDTEAFF
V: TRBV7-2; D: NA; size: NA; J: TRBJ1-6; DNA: TGTGCCACCGCCCCCTTTAAATTGCGGTCACCCCTCCACTTT; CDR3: CATAPFKLRSPLHF
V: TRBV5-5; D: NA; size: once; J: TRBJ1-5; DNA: TGTGCCAGCAGCTTGGCCACGACAAATAGCAATCAGCCCCAGCATTTT; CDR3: CASSLATTNSNQPQHF
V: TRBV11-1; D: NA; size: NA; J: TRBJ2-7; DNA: TGTGCCAGCAGCTTAGGGCGCTACGAGCAGTACTTC; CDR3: CASSLGRYEQYF